This paragraph covers one T cell receptor beta chain sequence. Its antigen is unidentified. The CDR3 consists of 15 residues. The germline CDR1 and CDR2 sequences are KGHSH and LQKENI. With 3 bases removed from V and 3 bases from J, the gap between germline ends came to 12 bases. This sample was included in a study of shared clonotypes between healthy human individuals. Across the study: Researchers assigned three CD4 naive, three CD4 memory, two CD8 naive and one CD8 memory plate to each donor.

Findings and limits, study-wide: A generally larger estimated richness was seen in naive subsets than in memory subsets. The diversity represented, both genetic and in exposure history, was limited by few donors.

When replicate PCRs were run on sorted subsets, they used about 200 ng DNA, approximately 27,000 T cell genomes. Data came from immunoSEQ multiplex PCR; TCRdb stores just in-frame clones and leaves some out. The sample yields about 340,000 clones, around four fifths seen once. This TCR was recovered from a man younger than 45 in good health. The material sequenced was memory CD4+ T cells sorted from blood. Stated subset: CD45RA-negative fraction. This sequence joins TRBV18 and TRBJ1-5; D might be TRBD1 (6 bases). The CDR3 DNA sequence: TGTGCCAGCTCACCGGGCGGACAGTTCAATCAGCCCCAGCATTTT. Its protein is CASSPGGQFNQPQHF.